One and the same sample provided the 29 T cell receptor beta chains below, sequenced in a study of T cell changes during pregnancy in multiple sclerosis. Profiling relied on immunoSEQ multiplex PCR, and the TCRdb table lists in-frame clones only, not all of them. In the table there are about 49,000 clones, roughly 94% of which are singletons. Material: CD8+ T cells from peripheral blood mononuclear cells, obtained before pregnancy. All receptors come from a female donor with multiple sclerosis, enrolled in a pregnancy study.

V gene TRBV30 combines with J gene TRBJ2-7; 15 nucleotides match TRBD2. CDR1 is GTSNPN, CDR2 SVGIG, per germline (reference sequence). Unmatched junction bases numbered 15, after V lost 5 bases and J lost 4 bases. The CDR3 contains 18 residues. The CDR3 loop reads CAWEPPGLAGGFDYEQYF. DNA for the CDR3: TGTGCCTGGGAGCCTCCGGGACTAGCGGGAGGTTTTGATTACGAGCAGTACTTC.

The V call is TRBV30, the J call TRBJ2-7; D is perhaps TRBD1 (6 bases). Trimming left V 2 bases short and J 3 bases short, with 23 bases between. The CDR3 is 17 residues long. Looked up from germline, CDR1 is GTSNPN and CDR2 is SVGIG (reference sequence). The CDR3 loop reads CAWSTGTESIEIYEQYF. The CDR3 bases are TGTGCCTGGAGTACAGGGACGGAATCGATAGAGATCTACGAGCAGTACTTC.

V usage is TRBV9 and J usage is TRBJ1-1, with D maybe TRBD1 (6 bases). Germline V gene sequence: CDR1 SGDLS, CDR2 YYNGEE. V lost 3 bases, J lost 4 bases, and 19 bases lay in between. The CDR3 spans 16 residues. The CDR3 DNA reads TGTGCCAGCAGCGCAAAGGGGGTGGGTTTGGGCACTGAAGCTTTCTTT. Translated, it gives CASSAKGVGLGTEAFF.

CDR3 bases: TGTGCCAGCAGCTTTGGGACTGCTAGCACAGATACGCAGTATTTT. Translation gives CASSFGTASTDTQYF. This rearrangement joins TRBV7-8 to TRBJ2-3, with a possible D match to TRBD2 (6 bases). This CDR3 region has 15 residues. Germline V lookup: CDR1 SGHVS, CDR2 FQNEAQ. The ends were cut back, 3 bases at V and 0 bases at J, with 10 bases in the middle.

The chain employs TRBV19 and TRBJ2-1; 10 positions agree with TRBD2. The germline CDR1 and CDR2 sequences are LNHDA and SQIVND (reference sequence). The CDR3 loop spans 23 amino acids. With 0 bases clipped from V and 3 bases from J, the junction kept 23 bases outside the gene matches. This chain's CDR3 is CASSIDGGGPGLAGANLYNEQFF. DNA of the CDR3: TGTGCCAGTAGTATAGATGGCGGGGGACCGGGGCTAGCGGGAGCCAATCTCTACAATGAGCAGTTCTTC.

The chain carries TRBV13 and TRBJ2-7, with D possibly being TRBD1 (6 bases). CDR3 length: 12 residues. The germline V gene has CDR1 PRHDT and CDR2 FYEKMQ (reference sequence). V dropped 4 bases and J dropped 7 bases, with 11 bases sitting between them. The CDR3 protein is CASSYTGREQYF. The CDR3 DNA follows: TGTGCCAGCAGCTATACAGGGCGAGAGCAGTACTTC.

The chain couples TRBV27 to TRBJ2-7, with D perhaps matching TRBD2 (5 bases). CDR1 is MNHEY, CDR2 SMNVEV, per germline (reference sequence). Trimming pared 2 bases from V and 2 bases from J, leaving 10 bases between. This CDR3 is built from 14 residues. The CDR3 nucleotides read TGTGCCAGCAGTTTAAGCGGAGTCCCCTACGAGCAGTACTTC. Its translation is CASSLSGVPYEQYF.

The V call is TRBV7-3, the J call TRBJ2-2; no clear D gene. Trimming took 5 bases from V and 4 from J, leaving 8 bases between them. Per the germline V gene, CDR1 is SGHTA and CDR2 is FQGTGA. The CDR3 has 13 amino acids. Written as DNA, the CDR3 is TGTGCCAGCAGCCATCCAGGCACCGGGGAGCTGTTTTTT. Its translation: CASSHPGTGELFF.

CDR3 sequence: CASSSPGQGSEQYF. As DNA, the CDR3 is TGTGCCAGCAGCTCACCGGGACAGGGATCCGAGCAGTACTTC. The chain carries TRBV13 and TRBJ2-7; TRBD1 matches at 9 bases. CDR1 PRHDT and CDR2 FYEKMQ come from the germline V gene (reference sequence). There are 14 residues in the CDR3. With 4 bases clipped from V and 6 bases from J, the junction kept 7 bases outside the gene matches.

This chain's CDR3 is CASSVGGGSNNEQFF. CDR3 nucleotides: TGTGCCAGTTCGGTCGGGGGGGGGAGTAACAATGAGCAGTTCTTC. The rearrangement links TRBV19 to TRBJ2-1; 8 nucleotides agree with TRBD2. This CDR3 is built from 15 residues. Germline V gene lookup returns CDR1 LNHDA and CDR2 SQIVND (reference sequence). The V and J ends lost 8 bases and 5 bases, in that order; junction bases with no gene match: 11.

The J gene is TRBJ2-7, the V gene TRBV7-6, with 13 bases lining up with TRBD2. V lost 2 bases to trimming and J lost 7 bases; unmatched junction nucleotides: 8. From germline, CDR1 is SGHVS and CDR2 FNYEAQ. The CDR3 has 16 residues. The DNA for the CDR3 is TGTGCCAGCAGCTTACGACTAGCGGGAGGAAGGGGGGAGCAGTACTTC. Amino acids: CASSLRLAGGRGEQYF.

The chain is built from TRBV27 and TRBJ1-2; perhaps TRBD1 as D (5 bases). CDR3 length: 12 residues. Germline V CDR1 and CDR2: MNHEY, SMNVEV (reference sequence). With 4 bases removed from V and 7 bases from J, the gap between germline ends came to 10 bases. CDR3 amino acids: CASSSLGAGYTF. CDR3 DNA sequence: TGTGCCAGCAGTTCTCTAGGGGCTGGCTACACCTTC.

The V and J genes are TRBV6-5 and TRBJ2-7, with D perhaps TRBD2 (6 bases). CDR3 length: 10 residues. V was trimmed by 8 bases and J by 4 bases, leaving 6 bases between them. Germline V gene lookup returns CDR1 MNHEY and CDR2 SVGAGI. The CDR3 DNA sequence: TGTGCCAGCGGGAGGTACGAGCAGTACTTC. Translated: CASGRYEQYF.

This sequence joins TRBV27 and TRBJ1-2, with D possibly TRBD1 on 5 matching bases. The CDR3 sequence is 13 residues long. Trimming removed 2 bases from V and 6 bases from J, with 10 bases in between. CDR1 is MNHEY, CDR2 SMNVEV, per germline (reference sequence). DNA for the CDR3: TGTGCCAGCAGTTTAGCGCAGGGCCATGGCTACACCTTC. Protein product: CASSLAQGHGYTF.

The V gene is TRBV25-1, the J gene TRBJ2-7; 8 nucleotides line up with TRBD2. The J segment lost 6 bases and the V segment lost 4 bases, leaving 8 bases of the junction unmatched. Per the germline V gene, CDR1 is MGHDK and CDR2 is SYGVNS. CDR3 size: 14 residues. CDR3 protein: CASSAGTRGSEQYF. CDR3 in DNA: TGTGCCAGCAGTGCCGGGACTAGAGGGTCCGAGCAGTACTTC.

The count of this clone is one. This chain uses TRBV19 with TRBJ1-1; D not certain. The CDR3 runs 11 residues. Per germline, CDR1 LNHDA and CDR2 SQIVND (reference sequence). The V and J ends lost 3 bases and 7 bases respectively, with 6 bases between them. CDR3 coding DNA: TGTGCCAGTAGTATTTTGCGTGAAGCTTTCTTT. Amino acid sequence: CASSILREAFF.

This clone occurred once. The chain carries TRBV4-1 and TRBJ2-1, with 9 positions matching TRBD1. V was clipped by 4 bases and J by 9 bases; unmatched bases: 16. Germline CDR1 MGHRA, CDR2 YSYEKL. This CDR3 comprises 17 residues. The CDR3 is CASSLTIPGQGMVEQFF. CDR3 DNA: TGCGCCAGCAGCCTCACTATACCGGGACAGGGTATGGTTGAGCAGTTCTTC.

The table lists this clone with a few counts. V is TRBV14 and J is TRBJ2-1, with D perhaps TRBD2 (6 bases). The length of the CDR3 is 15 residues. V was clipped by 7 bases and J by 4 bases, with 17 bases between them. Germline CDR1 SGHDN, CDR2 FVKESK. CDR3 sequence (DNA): TGTGCCAGCAATACTGGGGGGTTAAAGTACAATGAGCAGTTCTTC. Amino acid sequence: CASNTGGLKYNEQFF.

The CDR3 loop reads CASSLHRDFTEQYF. CDR3 bases: TGTGCCAGCAGTTTACACAGGGATTTCACCGAGCAGTACTTC. This chain uses TRBV28 with TRBJ2-7; D may be TRBD1 (6 bases). This CDR3 is built from 14 residues. V shed 2 bases and J shed 6 bases, with 14 bases lying between them. The germline gives CDR1 MDHEN, CDR2 SYDVKM.

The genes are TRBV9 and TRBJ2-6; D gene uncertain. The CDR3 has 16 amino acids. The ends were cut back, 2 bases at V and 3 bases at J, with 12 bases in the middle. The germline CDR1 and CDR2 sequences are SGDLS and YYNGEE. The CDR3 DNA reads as TGTGCCAGCAGCGTCACCTTACAATATGGGGCCAACGTCCTGACTTTC. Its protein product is CASSVTLQYGANVLTF.

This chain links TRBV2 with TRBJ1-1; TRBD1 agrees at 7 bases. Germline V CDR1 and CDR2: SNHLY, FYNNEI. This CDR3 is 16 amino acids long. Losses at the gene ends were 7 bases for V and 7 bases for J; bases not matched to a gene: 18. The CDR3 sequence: CASTDDRVGGVGEAFF. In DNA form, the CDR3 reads TGTGCCAGCACTGATGACAGGGTCGGGGGGGTAGGTGAAGCTTTCTTT.

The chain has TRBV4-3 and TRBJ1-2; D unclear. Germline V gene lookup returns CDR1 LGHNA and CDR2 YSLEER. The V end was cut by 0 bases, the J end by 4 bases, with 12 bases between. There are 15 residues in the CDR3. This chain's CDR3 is CASSQDLRVTYGYTF. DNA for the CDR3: TGCGCCAGCAGCCAAGATCTGCGGGTAACCTATGGCTACACCTTC.

The CDR3 DNA sequence: TGTGCCAGCATCTTTCGGTCATCCCCGGGCTACGAGCAGTACTTC. It specifies CASIFRSSPGYEQYF. The genes are TRBV6-9 and TRBJ2-7; D not resolved. Germline V gene lookup returns CDR1 MNHGY and CDR2 SVAAGI. The CDR3 spans 15 residues. V dropped 7 bases and J dropped 3 bases, with 19 bases sitting between them.

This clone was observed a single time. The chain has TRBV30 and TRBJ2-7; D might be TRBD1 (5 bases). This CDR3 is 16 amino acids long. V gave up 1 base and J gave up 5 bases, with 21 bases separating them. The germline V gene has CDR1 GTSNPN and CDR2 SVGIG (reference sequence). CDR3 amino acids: CAWSGVGAGPPHEQYF. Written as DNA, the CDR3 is TGTGCCTGGAGTGGAGTTGGGGCAGGACCGCCGCACGAGCAGTACTTC.

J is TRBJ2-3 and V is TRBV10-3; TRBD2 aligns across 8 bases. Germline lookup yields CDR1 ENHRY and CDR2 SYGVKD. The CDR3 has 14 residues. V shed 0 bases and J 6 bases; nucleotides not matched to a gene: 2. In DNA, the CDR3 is TGTGCCATCAGTGAGTCGACTAGCGCCGATACGCAGTATTTT. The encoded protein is CAISESTSADTQYF.

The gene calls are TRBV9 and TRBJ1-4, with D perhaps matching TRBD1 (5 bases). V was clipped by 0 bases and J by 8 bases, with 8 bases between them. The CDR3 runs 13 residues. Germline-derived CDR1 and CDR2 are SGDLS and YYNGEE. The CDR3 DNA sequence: TGTGCCAGCAGCGTAGATAGGGGAGAAAAACTGTTTTTT. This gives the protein CASSVDRGEKLFF.

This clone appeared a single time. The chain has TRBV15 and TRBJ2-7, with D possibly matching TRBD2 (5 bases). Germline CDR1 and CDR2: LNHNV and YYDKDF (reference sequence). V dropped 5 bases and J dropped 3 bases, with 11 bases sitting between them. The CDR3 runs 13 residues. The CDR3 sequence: CATSDGLYYEQYF. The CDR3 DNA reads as TGTGCCACCAGCGACGGACTTTACTACGAGCAGTACTTC.

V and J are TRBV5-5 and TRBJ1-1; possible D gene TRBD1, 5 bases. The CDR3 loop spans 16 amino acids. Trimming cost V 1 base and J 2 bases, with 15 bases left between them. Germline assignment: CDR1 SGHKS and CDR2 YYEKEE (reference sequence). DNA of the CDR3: TGTGCCAGCAGCTTGTATCACACAGGACATAACACTGAAGCTTTCTTT. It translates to CASSLYHTGHNTEAFF.

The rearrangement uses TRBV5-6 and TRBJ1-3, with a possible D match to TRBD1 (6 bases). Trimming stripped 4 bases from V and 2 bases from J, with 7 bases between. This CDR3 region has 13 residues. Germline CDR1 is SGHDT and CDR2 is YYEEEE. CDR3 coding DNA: TGTGCCAGCAGCACAGGGACTGGAAACACCATATATTTT. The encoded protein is CASSTGTGNTIYF.